The clone carrying this T cell receptor beta chain was observed a handful of times. Its antigen is unidentified. This entry comes from a study of OX40 agonist ivuxolimab in advanced cancers. Study as a whole: Mean age approximately 61 years, range about 23 to 79; about 81% male.

Findings and caveats of the study: Also present in some nonresponders was a low level of normalized T-cell clonal expansion. Average numbers of expanded clones were greater in CD8+ T cells than in CD4+. Antigen specificity remained undetermined for the expanded peripheral T cells.

TCRdb's table, derived via immunoSEQ multiplex PCR, lists solely in-frame clones and lacks some. The repertoire has about 100,000 clones, approximately 90% of them found once; the top ten carry less than 1%. The germline gives CDR1 MNHEY, CDR2 SVGAGI. V was cut by 5 bases and J by 2 bases, with 9 bases left in between. This CDR3 is built from 13 residues. The chain combines TRBV6-5 with TRBJ2-5, with no clear D. The sample consisted of CD4+ or CD8+ T cells sorted from blood, taken in a trial of the OX40 agonist ivuxolimab. This sequence was found in an adult with an advanced solid tumor such as melanoma, head and neck, liver or kidney cancer. The CDR3 coding sequence is TGTGCCAGCAGTCCGGGCAGGCAAGAGACCCAGTACTTC. Protein sequence: CASSPGRQETQYF.